Included here is one T cell receptor (beta chain) sequence, with context. Its target is unknown. The record originates from a study of cytomegalovirus exposure and HLA in healthy donors. Looking at the study overall: Early release data held approximately 81 million unique TCRs from HLA-typed donors. Study conclusions and caveats: Trimming of TCR beta V- and J-genes showed a link, identified in a later analysis, to a missense DCLRE1C variant. A few CMV-associated chains proved CMV antigen-specific in vitro.

The CDR3 covers 15 residues. Looked up from germline, CDR1 is LGHNA and CDR2 is YSLEER. V was clipped by 0 bases and J by 2 bases, with 8 bases between them. Primers: 60 Vbeta forward and 13 Jbeta reverse. Here immunoSEQ multiplex PCR was the method, and the copy in TCRdb shows in-frame clones only, minus some. The sample holds 77,000 or so clones; roughly 76% are singletons and the top ten take around 7%. The chain links TRBV4-3 to TRBJ2-1; D not resolved. Sequenced material: PBMCs. This clonotype was sampled from a woman between 35 and 50 years old in good health and CMV-seronegative. The CDR3 loop is CASSQDRFAYNEQFF. Here the CDR3 DNA reads TGCGCCAGCAGCCAAGATCGGTTTGCCTACAATGAGCAGTTCTTC.